Given below is one T cell receptor (beta chain) in context. The germline V gene encodes CDR1 WNHNN and CDR2 SYGVQD (reference sequence). The CDR3 extends over 14 amino acids. V lost 3 bases to trimming and J lost 6 bases, with 11 bases between them. The data are from a study of blood T cell repertoires in COVID-19. In the study overall: Researchers got acute and convalescent COVID-19 samples from the United States, Italy and Spain. T cells, B-cell-depleted T cells, or PBMCs supplied cDNA or gDNA.

Per the study methods: The assay estimated nucleated cells by amplifying reference gene primers. Using immunoSEQ multiplex PCR, the repertoire was profiled, and TCRdb retains in-frame clones only, with some absent. From that table come the V and J calls and clone size; the DNA was used to work out D and trimming. The data contain about 180,000 clones, more than 75% of them seen just once; the ten biggest clones take up 8.4%. This sequence was found in a woman between 70 and 85 years old with acute or convalescent COVID-19. The chain couples TRBV10-1 to TRBJ2-2; perhaps TRBD2 as D (6 bases). The specimen sequenced was peripheral blood. The CDR3 coding sequence is TGCGCCAGCAGTGATGGGAGGACCCCCGGGGAGCTGTTTTTT. Its translation is CASSDGRTPGELFF.